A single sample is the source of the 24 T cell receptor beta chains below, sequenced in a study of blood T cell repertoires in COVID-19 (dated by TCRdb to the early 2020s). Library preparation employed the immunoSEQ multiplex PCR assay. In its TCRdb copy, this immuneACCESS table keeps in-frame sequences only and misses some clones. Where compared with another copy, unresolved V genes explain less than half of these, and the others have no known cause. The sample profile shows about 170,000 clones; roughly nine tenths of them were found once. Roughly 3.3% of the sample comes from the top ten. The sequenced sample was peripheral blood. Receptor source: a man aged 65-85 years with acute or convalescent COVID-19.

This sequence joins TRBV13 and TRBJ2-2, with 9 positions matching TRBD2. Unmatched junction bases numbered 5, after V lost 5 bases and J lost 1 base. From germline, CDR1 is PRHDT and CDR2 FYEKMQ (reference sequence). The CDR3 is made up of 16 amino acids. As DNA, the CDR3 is TGTGCCAGCAGCCTTGTAGCGGGGGTGAACACCGGGGAGCTGTTTTTT. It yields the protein CASSLVAGVNTGELFF.

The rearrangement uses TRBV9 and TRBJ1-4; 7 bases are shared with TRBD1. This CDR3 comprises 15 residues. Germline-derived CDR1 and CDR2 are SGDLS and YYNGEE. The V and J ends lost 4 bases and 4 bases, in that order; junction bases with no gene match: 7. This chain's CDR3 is CASSPGDRLNEKLFF. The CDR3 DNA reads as TGTGCCAGCAGCCCAGGGGACAGACTTAATGAAAAACTGTTTTTT.

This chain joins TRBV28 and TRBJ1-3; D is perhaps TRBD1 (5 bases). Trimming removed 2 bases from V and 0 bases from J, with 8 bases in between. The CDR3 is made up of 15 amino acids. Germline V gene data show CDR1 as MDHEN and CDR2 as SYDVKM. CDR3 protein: CASSLAQGSGNTIYF. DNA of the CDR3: TGTGCCAGCAGTTTAGCCCAGGGCTCTGGAAACACCATATATTTT. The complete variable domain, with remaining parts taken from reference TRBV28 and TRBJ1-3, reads DVKVTQSSRYLVKRTGEKVFLECVQDMDHENMFWYRQDPGLGLRLIYFSYDVKMKEKGDIPEGYSVSREKKERFSLILESASTNQTSMYLCASSLAQGSGNTIYFGEGSWLTVV.

CDR3 sequence: CASSRGQGLSYTF. The CDR3 coding sequence is TGTGCCAGCAGCCGGGGACAGGGGCTGAGCTACACCTTC. The chain has TRBV7-9 and TRBJ1-2; TRBD1 aligns across 10 bases. J lost 9 bases, V lost 5 bases, and 6 bases had no gene match. Looked up from germline, CDR1 is SEHNR and CDR2 is FQNEAQ (reference sequence). The CDR3 totals 13 residues.

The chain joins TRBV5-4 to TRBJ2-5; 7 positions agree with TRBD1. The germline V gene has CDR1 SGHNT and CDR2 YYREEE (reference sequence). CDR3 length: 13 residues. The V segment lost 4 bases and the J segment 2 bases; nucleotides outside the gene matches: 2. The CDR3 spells CASSGGQQETQYF. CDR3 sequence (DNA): TGTGCCAGCAGCGGGGGACAGCAAGAGACCCAGTACTTC.

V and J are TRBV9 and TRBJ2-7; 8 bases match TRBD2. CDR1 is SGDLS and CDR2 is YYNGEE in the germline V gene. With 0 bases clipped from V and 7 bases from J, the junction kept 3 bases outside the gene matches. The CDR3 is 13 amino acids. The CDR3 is CASSVGLASEQYF. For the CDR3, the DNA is TGTGCCAGCAGCGTAGGACTAGCGAGTGAGCAGTACTTC.

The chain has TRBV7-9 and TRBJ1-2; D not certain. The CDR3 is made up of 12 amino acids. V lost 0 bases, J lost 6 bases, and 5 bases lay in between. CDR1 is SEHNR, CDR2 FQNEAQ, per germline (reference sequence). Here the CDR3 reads CASSLAVDGYTF. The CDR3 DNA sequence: TGTGCCAGCAGCTTAGCTGTAGATGGCTACACCTTC.

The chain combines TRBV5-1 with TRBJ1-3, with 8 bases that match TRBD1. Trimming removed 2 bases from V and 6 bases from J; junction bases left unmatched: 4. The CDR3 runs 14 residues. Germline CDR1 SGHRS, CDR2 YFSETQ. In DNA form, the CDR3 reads TGCGCCAGCAGCTTAGGGCAGGGGGCAAACACCATATATTTT. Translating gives CASSLGQGANTIYF.

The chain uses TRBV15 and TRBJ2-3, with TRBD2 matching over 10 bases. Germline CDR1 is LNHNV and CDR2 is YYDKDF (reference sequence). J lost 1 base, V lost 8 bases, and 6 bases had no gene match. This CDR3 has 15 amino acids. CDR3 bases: TGTGCCACCTGTCTAGCGGGGGCATGCACAGATACGCAGTATTTT. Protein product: CATCLAGACTDTQYF. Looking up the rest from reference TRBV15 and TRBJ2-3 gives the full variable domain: DAMVIQNPRYQVTQFGKPVTLSCSQTLNHNVMYWYQQKSSQAPKLLFHYYDKDFNNEADTPDNFQSRRPNTSFCFLDIRSPGLGDTAMYLCATCLAGACTDTQYFGPGTRLTVL.

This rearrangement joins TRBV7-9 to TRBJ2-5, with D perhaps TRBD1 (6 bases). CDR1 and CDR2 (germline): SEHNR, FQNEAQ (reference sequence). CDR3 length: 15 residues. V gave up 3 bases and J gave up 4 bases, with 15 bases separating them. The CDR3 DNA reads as TGTGCCAGCAGCTTCGGCCGACAGGCAGGAGAGACCCAGTACTTC. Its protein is CASSFGRQAGETQYF.

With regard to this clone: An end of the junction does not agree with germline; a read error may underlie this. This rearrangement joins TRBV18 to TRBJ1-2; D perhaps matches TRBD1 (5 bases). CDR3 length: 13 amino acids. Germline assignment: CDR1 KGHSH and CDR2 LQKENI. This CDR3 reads CASSQQANYGYTF. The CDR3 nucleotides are TGTGCCAGTTCACAACAGGCTAACTATGGCTACACCTTC.

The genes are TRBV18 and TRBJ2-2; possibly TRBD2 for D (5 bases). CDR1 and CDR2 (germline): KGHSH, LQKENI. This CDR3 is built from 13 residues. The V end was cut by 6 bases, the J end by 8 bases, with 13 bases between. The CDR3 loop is CASSIGLEGELFF. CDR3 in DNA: TGTGCCAGCTCTATCGGACTTGAGGGGGAGCTGTTTTTT.

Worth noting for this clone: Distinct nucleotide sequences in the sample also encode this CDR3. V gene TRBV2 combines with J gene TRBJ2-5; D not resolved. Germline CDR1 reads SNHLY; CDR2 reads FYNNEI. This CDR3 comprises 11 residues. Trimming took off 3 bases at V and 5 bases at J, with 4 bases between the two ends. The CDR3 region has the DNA TGTGCCAGCAGTGAGCGGGAGACCCAGTACTTC. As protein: CASSERETQYF.

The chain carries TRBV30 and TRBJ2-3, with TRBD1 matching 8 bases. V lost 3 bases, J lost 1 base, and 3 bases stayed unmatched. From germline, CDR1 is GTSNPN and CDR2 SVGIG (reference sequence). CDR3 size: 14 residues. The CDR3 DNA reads TGTGCCTGGAGGGACAGGGCACGCACAGATACGCAGTATTTT. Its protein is CAWRDRARTDTQYF.

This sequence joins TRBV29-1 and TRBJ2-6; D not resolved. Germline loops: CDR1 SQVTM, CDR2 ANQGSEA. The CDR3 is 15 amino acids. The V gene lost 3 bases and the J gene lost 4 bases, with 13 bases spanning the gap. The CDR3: CSVDDNSSGANVLTF. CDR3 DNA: TGCAGCGTTGACGACAATTCCTCGGGGGCCAACGTCCTGACTTTC.

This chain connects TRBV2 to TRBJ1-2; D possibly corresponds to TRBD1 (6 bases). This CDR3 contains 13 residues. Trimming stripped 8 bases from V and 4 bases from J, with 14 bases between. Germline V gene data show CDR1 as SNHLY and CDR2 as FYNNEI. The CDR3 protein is CASQREGGYGYTF. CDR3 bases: TGTGCCAGCCAAAGGGAGGGGGGCTATGGCTACACCTTC.

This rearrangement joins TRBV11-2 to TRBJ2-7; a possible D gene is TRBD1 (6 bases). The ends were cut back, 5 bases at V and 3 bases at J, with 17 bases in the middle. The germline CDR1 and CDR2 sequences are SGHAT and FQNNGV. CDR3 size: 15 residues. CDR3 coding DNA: TGTGCCAGCAGCCGAACCAGGGGTCGAGTCTACGAGCAGTACTTC. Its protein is CASSRTRGRVYEQYF.

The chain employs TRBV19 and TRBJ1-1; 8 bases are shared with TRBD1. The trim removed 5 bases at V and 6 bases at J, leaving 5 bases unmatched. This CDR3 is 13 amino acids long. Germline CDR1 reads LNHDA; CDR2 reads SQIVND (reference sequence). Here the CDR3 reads CASSPQDRAEAFF. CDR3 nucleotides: TGTGCCAGTAGTCCTCAGGACAGGGCTGAAGCTTTCTTT. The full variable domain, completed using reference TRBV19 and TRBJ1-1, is DGGITQSPKYLFRKEGQNVTLSCEQNLNHDAMYWYRQDPGQGLRLIYYSQIVNDFQKGDIAEGYSVSREKKESFPLTVTSAQKNPTAFYLCASSPQDRAEAFFGQGTRLTVV.

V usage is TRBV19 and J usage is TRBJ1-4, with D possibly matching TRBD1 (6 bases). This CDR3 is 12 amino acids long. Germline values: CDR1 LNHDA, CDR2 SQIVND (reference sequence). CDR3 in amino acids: CGARGSGEKLFF. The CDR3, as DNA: TGTGGGGCAAGGGGGTCAGGAGAAAAACTGTTTTTT.

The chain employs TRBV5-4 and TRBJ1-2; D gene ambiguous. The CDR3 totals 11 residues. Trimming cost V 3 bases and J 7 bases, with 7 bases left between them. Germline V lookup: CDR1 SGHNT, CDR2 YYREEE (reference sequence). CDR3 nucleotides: TGTGCCAGCAGCTCAGAGGGTGGCTACACCTTC. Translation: CASSSEGGYTF.

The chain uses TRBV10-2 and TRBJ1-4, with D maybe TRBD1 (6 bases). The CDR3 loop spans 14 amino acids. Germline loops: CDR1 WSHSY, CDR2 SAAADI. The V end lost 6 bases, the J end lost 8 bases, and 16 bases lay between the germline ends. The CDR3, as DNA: TGCGCCAGCAGAGAAGCGGGGGCGGACGAAAAACTGTTTTTT. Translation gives CASREAGADEKLFF.

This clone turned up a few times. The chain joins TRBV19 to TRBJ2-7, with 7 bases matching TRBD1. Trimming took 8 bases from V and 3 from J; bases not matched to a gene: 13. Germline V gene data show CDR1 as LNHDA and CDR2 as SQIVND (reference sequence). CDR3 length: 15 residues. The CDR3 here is CASSFAGTANYEQYF. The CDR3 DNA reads TGTGCCAGTTCTTTCGCCGGGACAGCGAACTACGAGCAGTACTTC.

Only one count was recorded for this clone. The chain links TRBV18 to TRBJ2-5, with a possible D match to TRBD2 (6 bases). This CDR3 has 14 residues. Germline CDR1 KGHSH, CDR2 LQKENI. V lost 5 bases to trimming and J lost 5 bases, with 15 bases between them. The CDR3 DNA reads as TGTGCCAGCTCAACATCGATGGGGAGGGAGACCCAGTACTTC. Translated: CASSTSMGRETQYF.

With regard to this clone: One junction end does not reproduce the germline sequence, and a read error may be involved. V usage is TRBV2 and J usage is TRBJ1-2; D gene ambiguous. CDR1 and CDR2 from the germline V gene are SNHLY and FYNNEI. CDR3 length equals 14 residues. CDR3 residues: CASREGGRNYGYTF. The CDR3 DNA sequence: TGTGCCAGCAGGGAAGGCGGTCGTAACTATGGCTACACCTTC.